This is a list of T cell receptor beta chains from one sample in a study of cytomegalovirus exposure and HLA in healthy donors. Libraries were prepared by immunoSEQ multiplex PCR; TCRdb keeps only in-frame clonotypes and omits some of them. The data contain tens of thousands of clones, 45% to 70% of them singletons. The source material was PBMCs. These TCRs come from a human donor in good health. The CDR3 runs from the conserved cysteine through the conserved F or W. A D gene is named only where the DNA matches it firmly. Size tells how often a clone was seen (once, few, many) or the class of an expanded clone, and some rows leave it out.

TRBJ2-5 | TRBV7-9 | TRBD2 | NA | TGTGCCAGCAGCTTCATACGGGGGGGCCGGCAAGAGACCCAGTACTTC | CASSFIRGGRQETQYF
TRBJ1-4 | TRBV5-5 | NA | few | TGTGCCAGCAGCTTGGCCCAGGGGATCGGCGAAAAACTGTTTTTT | CASSLAQGIGEKLFF
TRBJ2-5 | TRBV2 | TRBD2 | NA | TGTGCCAGCAGCTTTAGGGTAGCGGGGGGGCAAGAGACCCAGTACTTC | CASSFRVAGGQETQYF
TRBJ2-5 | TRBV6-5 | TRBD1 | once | TGTGCCAGCAGTTACGCCGGGACAGAAGAGACCCAGTACTTC | CASSYAGTEETQYF
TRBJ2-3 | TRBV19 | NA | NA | TGTGCCAGTAGTCCCCTGGGGGCTGGGACAGATACGCAGTATTTT | CASSPLGAGTDTQYF
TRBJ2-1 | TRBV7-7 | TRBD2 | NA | TGTGCTAGCAGCTTATTTGGGGCGGGGGGGCCGAATGAGCAGTTCTTC | CASSLFGAGGPNEQFF
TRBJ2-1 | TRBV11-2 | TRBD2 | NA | TGTGCCAGCAGCTCCGGGACTAGCTTCTACAATGAGCAGTTCTTC | CASSSGTSFYNEQFF
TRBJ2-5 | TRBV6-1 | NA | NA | TGTGCCAGCAGGGAGGCAGGGGAAGAGACCCAGTACTTC | CASREAGEETQYF
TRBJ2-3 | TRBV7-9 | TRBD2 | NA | TGTGCCAGCAGCTTAGAAGTAGCGGGGAACATTTATACGCAGTATTTT | CASSLEVAGNIYTQYF
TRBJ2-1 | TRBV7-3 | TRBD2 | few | TGTGCCAGCAGCTTACTAGCGGGGGGCTACAATGAGCAGTTCTTC | CASSLLAGGYNEQFF
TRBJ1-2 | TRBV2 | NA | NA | TGTGCCAGCAGTGAAGAGTATGGGGGCCACTATGGCTACACCTTC | CASSEEYGGHYGYTF
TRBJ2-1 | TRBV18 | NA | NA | TGTGCCAGCTCACCGAGCTCCTACAATGAGCAGTTCTTC | CASSPSSYNEQFF
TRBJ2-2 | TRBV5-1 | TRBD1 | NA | TGCGCCAGCAGCTCTCGAATTGGACAGGGGGCGACCGGGGAGCTGTTTTTT | CASSSRIGQGATGELFF
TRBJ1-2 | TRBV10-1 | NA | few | TGCGCCAGCAGAGTGCCCTTAGAGGGGGACTATGGCTACACCTTC | CASRVPLEGDYGYTF
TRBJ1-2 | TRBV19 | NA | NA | TGTGCCAGTCAGGCACCCGAACGGTATGGCTACACCTTC | CASQAPERYGYTF
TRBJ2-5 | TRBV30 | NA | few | TGTGCCTGGAGGACGGTACCGGGGACCCAGTACTTC | CAWRTVPGTQYF
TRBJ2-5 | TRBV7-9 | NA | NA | TGTGCCAGCAGCCCGGGGGTTATCGAGACCCAGTACTTC | CASSPGVIETQYF
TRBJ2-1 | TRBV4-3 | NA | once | TGCGCCAGCAGCCATCGCACAGATACCTACAATGAGCAGTTCTTC | CASSHRTDTYNEQFF
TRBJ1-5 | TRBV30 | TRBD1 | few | TGTGCCTGGAGTGCCCGGGGACAGTCCCAGCATTTT | CAWSARGQSQHF
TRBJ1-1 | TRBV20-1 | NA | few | TGCAGTGCCGCTAGCCCAACTGAAGCTTTCTTT | CSAASPTEAFF
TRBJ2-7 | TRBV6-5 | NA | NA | TGTGCCAGCAGTTACTCGGGGCGGGGCGCCTCCTACGAGCAGTACTTC | CASSYSGRGASYEQYF
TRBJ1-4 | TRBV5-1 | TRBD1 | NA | TGCGCCAGCAGCCTAGGGACAGGAGGCGGTGAAAAACTGTTTTTT | CASSLGTGGGEKLFF